The 25 T cell receptor beta chains in this list originate from one sample, sequenced in a study of shared clonotypes between healthy human individuals. The protocol was immunoSEQ multiplex PCR, while the TCRdb copy is restricted to in-frame clones and leaves out a portion. The table includes fewer than 700,000 clones, approximately 95% detected once. Naive-designated CD8 cells lacked CD45RO, were positively enriched for CCR7, and omitted terminally differentiated effector memory CD45RA+ cells. The sequenced sample consisted of naive CD8+ T cells sorted from blood. The receptors originated from a woman under 40 in good health.

This chain connects TRBV27 to TRBJ2-7; a possible D gene is TRBD2 (6 bases). Germline CDR1 reads MNHEY; CDR2 reads SMNVEV (reference sequence). V shed 1 base and J shed 5 bases, with 12 bases lying between them. The CDR3 spans 14 residues. The CDR3 here is CASSLLGGNHEQYF. DNA for the CDR3: TGTGCCAGCAGTTTATTGGGGGGAAACCACGAGCAGTACTTC.

This chain links TRBV5-8 with TRBJ2-3; the match to TRBD1 covers 7 bases. CDR3 size: 15 residues. Germline V gene lookup returns CDR1 SGHTS and CDR2 YDEGEE. The junction had 10 bases not matched to a gene; V was cut back by 5 bases and J by 4 bases. The DNA of the CDR3 is TGTGCCAGCAGGGGGACAGTGGTCGTGGCAGATACGCAGTATTTT. Encoded protein: CASRGTVVVADTQYF.

V usage is TRBV28 and J usage is TRBJ1-5; D remains unclear. The CDR3 sequence is 15 residues long. The germline V and J ends were trimmed by 5 bases and 7 bases, with 18 bases remaining between them. CDR1 and CDR2 from the germline V gene are MDHEN and SYDVKM. The chain's CDR3 is CASSPYPGSKQPQHF. The DNA of the CDR3 is TGTGCCAGCAGTCCATACCCTGGGTCCAAACAGCCCCAGCATTTT.

CDR3 sequence: CASSLIPGSRSSEQYF. CDR3 DNA sequence: TGTGCCAGCAGTCTGATCCCAGGATCCCGGAGCTCCGAGCAGTACTTC. The rearrangement links TRBV28 to TRBJ2-7; D gene unclear. V lost 5 bases, J lost 6 bases, and 23 bases lay in between. Germline CDR1 MDHEN, CDR2 SYDVKM. The CDR3 totals 16 residues.

The J gene is TRBJ2-3, the V gene TRBV7-9; D gene unclear. CDR3 length: 12 residues. Looked up from germline, CDR1 is SEHNR and CDR2 is FQNEAQ (reference sequence). Trimming cost V 5 bases and J 6 bases, with 9 bases left between them. The CDR3 is CASSHGIDTQYF. CDR3 nucleotide sequence: TGTGCCAGCAGCCACGGCATCGATACGCAGTATTTT.

This clone was counted once. This chain's CDR3 is CASSMNPYNEQFF. The CDR3 DNA follows: TGTGCCAGTAGTATGAACCCCTACAATGAGCAGTTCTTC. V usage is TRBV19 and J usage is TRBJ2-1; D gene ambiguous. The CDR3 is 13 amino acids. Germline V gene sequence: CDR1 LNHDA, CDR2 SQIVND (reference sequence). Trimming took off 3 bases at V and 2 bases at J, with 5 bases between the two ends.

This clone was seen just once. The chain links TRBV11-2 to TRBJ2-7, with no clear D. Germline CDR1 is SGHAT and CDR2 is FQNNGV. The CDR3 runs 15 residues. V lost 5 bases and J 4 bases, leaving 18 bases between the germline ends. The CDR3, as DNA: TGTGCCAGCAGCCCTGGGCGGCAGGCAGCTTACGAGCAGTACTTC. This sequence encodes CASSPGRQAAYEQYF.

The V and J genes are TRBV28 and TRBJ2-7; perhaps TRBD1 as D (6 bases). The CDR3 spans 14 residues. Between the trimmed V and J ends, which lost 5 bases and 4 bases, there was a span of 15 bases. The germline V gene encodes CDR1 MDHEN and CDR2 SYDVKM. The CDR3 DNA sequence: TGTGCCAGCAGTATACAGGGAGAGAATTACGAGCAGTACTTC. This codes for CASSIQGENYEQYF.

This chain links TRBV4-1 with TRBJ1-1, with D perhaps TRBD1 (5 bases). From germline, CDR1 is MGHRA and CDR2 YSYEKL. V was trimmed by 1 base and J by 4 bases, leaving 22 bases between them. This CDR3 contains 18 residues. The CDR3 DNA follows: TGCGCCAGCAGCCAAGCCATTTGGAAAGGGGTGCATAGCACTGAAGCTTTCTTT. Encoded protein: CASSQAIWKGVHSTEAFF.

This chain links TRBV7-9 with TRBJ2-2; TRBD2 matches 9 bases. V shed 6 bases, J shed 5 bases, and the junction held 7 bases outside the gene matches. This CDR3 region has 15 residues. The germline CDR1 and CDR2 sequences are SEHNR and FQNEAQ (reference sequence). The CDR3 region is CASRVGLAGTGELFF. Here the CDR3 DNA reads TGTGCCAGCAGGGTGGGTCTAGCGGGAACCGGGGAGCTGTTTTTT.

This clone was recorded once. J is TRBJ1-2 and V is TRBV19; D remains ambiguous. Trimming cost V 7 bases and J 1 base, with 10 bases left between them. CDR1 is LNHDA, CDR2 SQIVND, per germline (reference sequence). The CDR3 extends over 13 amino acids. The CDR3 DNA reads TGTGCCAGTACCCCACATCTTAACTATGGCTACACCTTC. This encodes CASTPHLNYGYTF.

This chain uses TRBV28 with TRBJ1-2; D might be TRBD1 (6 bases). Germline CDR1 and CDR2: MDHEN and SYDVKM. Deletions cut 5 bases from V and 2 bases from J, with 12 bases between. The CDR3 contains 14 residues. The CDR3: CASSSETGNYGYTF. In DNA form, the CDR3 reads TGTGCCAGCAGTAGCGAGACAGGAAACTATGGCTACACCTTC.

The chain links TRBV19 to TRBJ2-1, with 7 nucleotides matching TRBD2. The V gene's germline CDR1 is LNHDA and CDR2 SQIVND (reference sequence). Trimming at V came to 0 bases and at J to 9 bases, leaving 8 bases not matched to a gene. The CDR3 contains 15 residues. CDR3 in amino acids: CASSIEWAGEVEQFF. CDR3 coding DNA: TGTGCCAGTAGTATAGAGTGGGCGGGAGAGGTTGAGCAGTTCTTC.

The rearrangement uses TRBV27 and TRBJ2-5, with unresolved D. Germline CDR1 is MNHEY and CDR2 is SMNVEV (reference sequence). The CDR3 covers 13 residues. V was clipped by 0 bases and J by 3 bases, with 5 bases between them. The CDR3 loop reads CASSLSVEETQYF. CDR3 nucleotide sequence: TGTGCCAGCAGTTTATCCGTCGAAGAGACCCAGTACTTC.

The CDR3 coding sequence is TGTGCCAGCGGGGGTTATGGCAGTACTCATAGCAATCAGCCCCAGCATTTT. This encodes CASGGYGSTHSNQPQHF. The chain links TRBV28 to TRBJ1-5, with D possibly being TRBD1 (5 bases). CDR3 length: 17 amino acids. V gave up 8 bases and J gave up 0 bases, with 20 bases separating them. Germline loops: CDR1 MDHEN, CDR2 SYDVKM.

The chain joins TRBV19 to TRBJ2-3, with no clear D. V was cut by 3 bases and J by 2 bases, with 9 bases left in between. Germline CDR1 is LNHDA and CDR2 is SQIVND (reference sequence). This CDR3 region has 14 residues. Here the CDR3 reads CASSILPDTDTQYF. CDR3 nucleotides: TGTGCCAGTAGTATCCTCCCCGACACAGATACGCAGTATTTT. Full variable domain (missing parts from reference TRBV19 and TRBJ2-3): DGGITQSPKYLFRKEGQNVTLSCEQNLNHDAMYWYRQDPGQGLRLIYYSQIVNDFQKGDIAEGYSVSREKKESFPLTVTSAQKNPTAFYLCASSILPDTDTQYFGPGTRLTVL.

The chain carries TRBV7-9 and TRBJ2-7; no clear D gene. The CDR3 is 13 residues long. V was cut by 3 bases and J by 5 bases, with 11 bases left in between. Germline V gene sequence: CDR1 SEHNR, CDR2 FQNEAQ (reference sequence). The CDR3 bases are TGTGCCAGCAGCTTCTTAGGGCCCGACGAGCAGTACTTC. As protein: CASSFLGPDEQYF.

The rearrangement joins TRBV19 to TRBJ2-7; 8 bases are shared with TRBD1. V lost 0 bases, J lost 4 bases, and 2 bases stayed unmatched. CDR1 and CDR2 from the germline V gene are LNHDA and SQIVND (reference sequence). The length of the CDR3 is 14 residues. The CDR3 spells CASSIDRDRYEQYF. CDR3 bases: TGTGCCAGTAGTATAGATCGGGACAGGTACGAGCAGTACTTC.

J is TRBJ1-2 and V is TRBV5-5; 9 positions match TRBD1. Unmatched junction bases numbered 8, after V lost 4 bases and J lost 4 bases. Looked up from germline, CDR1 is SGHKS and CDR2 is YYEKEE (reference sequence). The CDR3 is 15 residues long. The CDR3 nucleotides are TGTGCCAGCAGCGGGTGGGACAGGGATACCTATGGCTACACCTTC. This translates into CASSGWDRDTYGYTF.

This sequence joins TRBV28 and TRBJ2-7, with D tentatively TRBD2 (5 bases). V was pared by 2 bases and J by 5 bases, with 10 bases between. Looked up from germline, CDR1 is MDHEN and CDR2 is SYDVKM. The CDR3 is 13 amino acids. In nucleotides, the CDR3 is TGTGCCAGCAGTTTACAGGCGGGCAACGAGCAGTACTTC. It yields the protein CASSLQAGNEQYF. The variable domain in full, with the rest retrieved from reference TRBV28 and TRBJ2-7, is DVKVTQSSRYLVKRTGEKVFLECVQDMDHENMFWYRQDPGLGLRLIYFSYDVKMKEKGDIPEGYSVSREKKERFSLILESASTNQTSMYLCASSLQAGNEQYFGPGTRLTVT.

This rearrangement joins TRBV6-5 to TRBJ2-1; 12 bases are a match to TRBD2. Germline V lookup: CDR1 MNHEY, CDR2 SVGAGI. J gave up 8 bases and V 6 bases, and 8 bases lay outside the gene matches. This CDR3 comprises 15 residues. The CDR3 coding sequence is TGTGCCAGCAGCGAGGGACTAGCGGGCCGTGATGAGCAGTTCTTC. Protein sequence: CASSEGLAGRDEQFF.

The genes are TRBV19 and TRBJ2-2; the D gene is possibly TRBD2 (5 bases). The CDR3 runs 17 residues. CDR1 and CDR2 (germline): LNHDA, SQIVND (reference sequence). V lost 7 bases, J lost 3 bases, and 21 bases lay in between. CDR3 in DNA: TGTGCCAGTATCCCCGACGGGGAAGCGGAGGACACCGGGGAGCTGTTTTTT. It codes for CASIPDGEAEDTGELFF.

The chain recombines TRBV5-1 with TRBJ2-7; 14 nucleotides align to TRBD2. The V and J ends lost 4 bases and 4 bases, in that order; junction bases with no gene match: 7. The CDR3 runs 16 residues. Germline V gene lookup returns CDR1 SGHRS and CDR2 YFSETQ. This CDR3 reads CASSLGTSGSGYEQYF. DNA for the CDR3: TGCGCCAGCAGCCTAGGGACTAGCGGGAGTGGATACGAGCAGTACTTC.

This chain connects TRBV7-9 to TRBJ2-2, with 8 bases identical to TRBD1. The CDR3 covers 16 residues. Per germline, CDR1 SEHNR and CDR2 FQNEAQ (reference sequence). The J segment lost 2 bases and the V segment lost 5 bases, leaving 7 bases of the junction unmatched. In DNA, the CDR3 is TGTGCCAGCAGCCCGATGGACAGGGAAAACACCGGGGAGCTGTTTTTT. This codes for CASSPMDRENTGELFF. The full variable domain, in which reference TRBV7-9 and TRBJ2-2 provide the parts outside the CDR3, is DTGVSQNPRHKITKRGQNVTFRCDPISEHNRLYWYRQTLGQGPEFLTYFQNEAQLEKSRLLSDRFSAERPKGSFSTLEIQRTEQGDSAMYLCASSPMDRENTGELFFGEGSRLTVL.

The chain recombines TRBV7-9 with TRBJ1-1; 10 bases are shared with TRBD1. Trimming removed 3 bases from V and 4 bases from J; junction bases left unmatched: 5. CDR1 is SEHNR, CDR2 FQNEAQ, per germline (reference sequence). The CDR3 is 15 residues long. The CDR3 sequence: CASSFPTGGGTEAFF. The CDR3 coding sequence is TGTGCCAGCAGCTTTCCGACAGGGGGCGGCACTGAAGCTTTCTTT. Full variable domain (remainder filled in from reference TRBV7-9 and TRBJ1-1): DTGVSQNPRHKITKRGQNVTFRCDPISEHNRLYWYRQTLGQGPEFLTYFQNEAQLEKSRLLSDRFSAERPKGSFSTLEIQRTEQGDSAMYLCASSFPTGGGTEAFFGQGTRLTVV.